The subject of this entry is one T cell receptor (beta chain). The antigen remains unidentified. A much bigger clone sits one base away, suggesting this may be a read error. The source of the sample is a study of immune heterogeneity within non-small cell lung tumors. Deletions cut 6 bases from V and 0 bases from J, with 9 bases between. Germline assignment: CDR1 MDHEN and CDR2 SYDVKM. CDR3 length: 13 residues. Notes on the study in general: Tumor sites within a patient were found to share identical dominant CDR3 beta clonotypes, and site-unique high-frequency clones were also present. Higher local tumor mutational burden went with moderately higher local T-cell clonality, R around 0.35.

In a multiplex PCR, 32 V and 13 J primers amplified TCR beta CDR3. Each CDR3 protein is one row after TCRdb ran MiXCR on the multiplex PCR reads. This table has 14,000 or so distinct CDR3 sequences, 25% to 35% appearing once. With 600 ng used per sample, the template was genomic DNA from bulk tumor. Several far-apart biopsies were taken per primary tumor during surgery. Patients underwent curative surgery for non-small cell lung cancer (untreated and newly diagnosed). This chain links TRBV28 with TRBJ2-7; D remains ambiguous. Sequenced material: lung tumor tissue. This TCR came from a man aged 40-50 years with non-small cell lung cancer. The CDR3 DNA follows: TGTGCCAGCAGACACCCCAGCTCCTACGAGCAGTACTTC. Translating gives CASRHPSSYEQYF.